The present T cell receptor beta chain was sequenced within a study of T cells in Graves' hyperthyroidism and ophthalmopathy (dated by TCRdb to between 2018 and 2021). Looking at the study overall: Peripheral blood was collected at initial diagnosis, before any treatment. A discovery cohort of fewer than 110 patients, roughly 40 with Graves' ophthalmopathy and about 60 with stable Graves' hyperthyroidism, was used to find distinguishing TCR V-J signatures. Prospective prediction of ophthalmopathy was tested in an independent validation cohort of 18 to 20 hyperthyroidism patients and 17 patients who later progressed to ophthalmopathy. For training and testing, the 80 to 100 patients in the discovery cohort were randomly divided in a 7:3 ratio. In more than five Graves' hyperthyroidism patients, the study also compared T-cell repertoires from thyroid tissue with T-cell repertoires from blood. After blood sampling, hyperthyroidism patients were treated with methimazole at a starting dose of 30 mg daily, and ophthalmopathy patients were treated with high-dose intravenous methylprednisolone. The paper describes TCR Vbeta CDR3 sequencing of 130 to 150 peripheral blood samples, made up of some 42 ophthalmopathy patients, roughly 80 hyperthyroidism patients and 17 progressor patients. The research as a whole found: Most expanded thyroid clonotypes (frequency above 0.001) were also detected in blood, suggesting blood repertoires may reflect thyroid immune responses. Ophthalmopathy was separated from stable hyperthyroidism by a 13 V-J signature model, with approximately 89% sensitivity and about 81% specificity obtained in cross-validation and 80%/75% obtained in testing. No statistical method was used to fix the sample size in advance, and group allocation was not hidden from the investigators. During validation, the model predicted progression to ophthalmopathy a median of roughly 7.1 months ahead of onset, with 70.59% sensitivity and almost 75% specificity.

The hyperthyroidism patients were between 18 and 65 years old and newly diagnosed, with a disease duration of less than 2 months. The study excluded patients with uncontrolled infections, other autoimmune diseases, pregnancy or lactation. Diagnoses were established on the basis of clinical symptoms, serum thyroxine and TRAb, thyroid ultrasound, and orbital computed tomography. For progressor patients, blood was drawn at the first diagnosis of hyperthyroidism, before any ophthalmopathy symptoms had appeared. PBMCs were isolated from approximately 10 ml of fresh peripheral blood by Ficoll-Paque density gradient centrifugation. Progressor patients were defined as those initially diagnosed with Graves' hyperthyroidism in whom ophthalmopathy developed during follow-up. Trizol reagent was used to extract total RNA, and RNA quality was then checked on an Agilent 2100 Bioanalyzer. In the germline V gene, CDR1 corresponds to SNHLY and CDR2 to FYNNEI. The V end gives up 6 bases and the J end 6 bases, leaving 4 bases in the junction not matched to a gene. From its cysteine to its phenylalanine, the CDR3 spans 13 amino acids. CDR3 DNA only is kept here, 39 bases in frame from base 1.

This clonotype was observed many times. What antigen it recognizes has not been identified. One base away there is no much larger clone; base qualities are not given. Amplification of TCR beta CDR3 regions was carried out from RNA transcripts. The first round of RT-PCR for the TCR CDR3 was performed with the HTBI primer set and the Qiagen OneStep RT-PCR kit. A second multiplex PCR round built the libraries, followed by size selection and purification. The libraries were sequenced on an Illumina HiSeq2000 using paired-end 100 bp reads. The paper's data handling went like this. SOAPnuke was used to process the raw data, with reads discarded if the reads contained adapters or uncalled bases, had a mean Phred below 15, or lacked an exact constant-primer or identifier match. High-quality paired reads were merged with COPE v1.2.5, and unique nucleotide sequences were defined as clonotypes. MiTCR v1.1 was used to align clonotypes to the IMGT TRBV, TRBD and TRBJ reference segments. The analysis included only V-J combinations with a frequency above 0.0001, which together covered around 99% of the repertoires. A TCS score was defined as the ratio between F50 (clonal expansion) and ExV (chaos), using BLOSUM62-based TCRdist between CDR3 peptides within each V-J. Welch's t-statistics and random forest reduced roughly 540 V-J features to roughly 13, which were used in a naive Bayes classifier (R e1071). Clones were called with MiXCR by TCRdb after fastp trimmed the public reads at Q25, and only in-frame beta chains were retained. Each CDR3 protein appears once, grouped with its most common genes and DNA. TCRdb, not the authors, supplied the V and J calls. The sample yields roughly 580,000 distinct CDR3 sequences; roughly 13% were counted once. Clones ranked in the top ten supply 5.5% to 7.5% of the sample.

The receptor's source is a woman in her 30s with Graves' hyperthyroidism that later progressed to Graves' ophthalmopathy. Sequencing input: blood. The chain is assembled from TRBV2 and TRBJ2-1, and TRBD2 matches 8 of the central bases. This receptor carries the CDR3 CASSSGTSNEQFF. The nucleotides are TGTGCCAGCAGCTCCGGGACTAGCAATGAGCAGTTCTTC. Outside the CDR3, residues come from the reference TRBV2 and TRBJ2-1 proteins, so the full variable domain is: EPEVTQTPSHQVTQMGQEVILRCVPISNHLYFYWYRQILGQKVEFLVSFYNNEISEKSEIFDDQFSVERPDGSNFTLKIRSTKLEDSAMYFCASSSGTSNEQFFGPGTRLTVL.